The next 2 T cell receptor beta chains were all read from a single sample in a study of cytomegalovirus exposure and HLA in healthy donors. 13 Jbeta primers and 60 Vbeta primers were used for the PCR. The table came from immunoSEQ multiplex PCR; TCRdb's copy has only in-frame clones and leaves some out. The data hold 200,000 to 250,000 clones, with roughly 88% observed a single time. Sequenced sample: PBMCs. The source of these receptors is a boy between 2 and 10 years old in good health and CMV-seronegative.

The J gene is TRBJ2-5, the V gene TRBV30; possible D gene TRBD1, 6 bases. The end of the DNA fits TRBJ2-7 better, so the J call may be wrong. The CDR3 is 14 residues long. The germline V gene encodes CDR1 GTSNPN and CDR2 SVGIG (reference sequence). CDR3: CAWSVMQQGLEQYF. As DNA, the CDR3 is TGTGCCTGGAGTGTAATGCAGCAGGGGCTCGAGCAGTACTTC.

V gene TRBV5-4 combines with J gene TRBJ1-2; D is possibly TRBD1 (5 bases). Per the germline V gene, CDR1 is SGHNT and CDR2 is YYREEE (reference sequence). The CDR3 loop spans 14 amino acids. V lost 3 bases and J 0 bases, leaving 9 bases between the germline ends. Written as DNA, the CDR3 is TGTGCCAGCAGCTCTGGGACTCCTAACTATGGCTACACCTTC. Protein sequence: CASSSGTPNYGYTF. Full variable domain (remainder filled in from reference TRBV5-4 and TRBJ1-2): ETGVTQSPTHLIKTRGQQVTLRCSSQSGHNTVSWYQQALGQGPQFIFQYYREEENGRGNFPPRFSGLQFPNYSSELNVNALELDDSALYLCASSSGTPNYGYTFGSGTRLTVV.